This TCR beta chain comes out of a study of regulatory T cells in long-lasting Graves disease. Study-level information: For under 3 months, newly diagnosed Graves' patients had been taking antithyroid drugs.

The authors built TCR beta libraries using iRepertoire HTBI primers and Arm-PCR of CDR3 regions. Original data processing: The samples included around 60 TRBV and about 13 TRBJ segments. TCRdb reprocessed the multiplex PCR reads with MiXCR, giving one entry per CDR3 protein. The V and J calls reflect TCRdb's pipeline rather than the authors' work. The table lists about 240,000 distinct CDR3 sequences, 20% to 25% of them singletons. The sample's time point: newly diagnosed GD, antithyroid drugs for less than 3 months. Following extraction of RNA from PBMCs, that RNA was used to make the TCR library. The CDR3 sequence is 11 residues long. V was clipped by 6 bases and J by 12 bases, with 12 bases between them. The germline V gene encodes CDR1 MNHNS and CDR2 SASEGT. This clonotype was detected many times.

This chain links TRBV6-1 with TRBJ2-1; D unresolved. The material was peripheral blood mononuclear cells (PBMCs), obtained at new diagnosis, from a patient treated with antithyroid drugs. The sequence came from a female donor with Graves disease. CDR3 amino acids: CASSQNERQFF. The CDR3 nucleotides are TGTGCCAGCAGCCAGAATGAGAGGCAGTTCTTC.